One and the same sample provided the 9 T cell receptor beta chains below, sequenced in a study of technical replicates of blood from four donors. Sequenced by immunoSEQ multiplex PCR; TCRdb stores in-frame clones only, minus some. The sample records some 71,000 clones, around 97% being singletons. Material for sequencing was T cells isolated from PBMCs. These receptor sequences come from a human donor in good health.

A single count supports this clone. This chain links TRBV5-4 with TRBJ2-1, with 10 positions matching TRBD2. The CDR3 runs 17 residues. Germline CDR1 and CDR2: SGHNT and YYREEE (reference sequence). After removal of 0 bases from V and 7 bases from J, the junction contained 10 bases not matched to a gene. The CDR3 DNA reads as TGTGCCAGCAGCTTGGCCGGGCTAGCGGGAGTGCTGAATGAGCAGTTCTTC. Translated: CASSLAGLAGVLNEQFF.

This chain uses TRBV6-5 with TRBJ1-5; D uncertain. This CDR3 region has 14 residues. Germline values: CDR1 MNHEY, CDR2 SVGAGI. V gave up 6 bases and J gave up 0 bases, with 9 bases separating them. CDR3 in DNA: TGTGCCAGCAGCCAGGTTCATAGCAATCAGCCCCAGCATTTT. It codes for CASSQVHSNQPQHF.

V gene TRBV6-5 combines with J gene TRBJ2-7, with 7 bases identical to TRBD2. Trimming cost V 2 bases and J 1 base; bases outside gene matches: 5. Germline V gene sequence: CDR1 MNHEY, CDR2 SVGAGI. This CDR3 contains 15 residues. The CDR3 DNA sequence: TGTGCCAGCAGTTACCCCGGGGAGGGGTCCTACGAGCAGTACTTC. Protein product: CASSYPGEGSYEQYF.

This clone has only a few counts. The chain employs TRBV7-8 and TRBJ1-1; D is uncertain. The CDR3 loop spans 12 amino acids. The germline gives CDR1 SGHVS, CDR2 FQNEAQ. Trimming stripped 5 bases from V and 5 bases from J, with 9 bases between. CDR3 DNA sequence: TGTGCCAGCAGCCCAATTCGGACTGAAGCTTTCTTT. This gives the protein CASSPIRTEAFF.

CDR3 in amino acids: CASSEAGTVNYGYTF. In DNA, the CDR3 is TGTGCCAGCAGTGAAGCGGGGACAGTAAACTATGGCTACACCTTC. The chain uses TRBV2 and TRBJ1-2; 7 nucleotides align to TRBD1. With V trimmed by 0 bases and J by 2 bases, 3 bases remained unmatched. The germline V gene has CDR1 SNHLY and CDR2 FYNNEI. The CDR3 extends over 15 amino acids.

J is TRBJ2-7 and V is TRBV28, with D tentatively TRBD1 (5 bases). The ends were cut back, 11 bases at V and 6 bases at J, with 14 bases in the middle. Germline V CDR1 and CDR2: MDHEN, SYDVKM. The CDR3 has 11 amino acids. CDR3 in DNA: TGTGCCGTCAGCAGGGAAGGCGAGCAGTACTTC. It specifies CAVSREGEQYF. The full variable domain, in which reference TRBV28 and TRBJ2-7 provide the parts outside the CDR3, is DVKVTQSSRYLVKRTGEKVFLECVQDMDHENMFWYRQDPGLGLRLIYFSYDVKMKEKGDIPEGYSVSREKKERFSLILESASTNQTSMYLCAVSREGEQYFGPGTRLTVT.

The CDR3 nucleotides are TGCAGCACAACGGAGGGGACAGGGTATGGCTACACCTTC. Its protein is CSTTEGTGYGYTF. The chain uses TRBV29-1 and TRBJ1-2; 9 bases align to TRBD1. The trim removed 8 bases at V and 5 bases at J, leaving 9 bases unmatched. Looked up from germline, CDR1 is SQVTM and CDR2 is ANQGSEA. This CDR3 region has 13 residues.

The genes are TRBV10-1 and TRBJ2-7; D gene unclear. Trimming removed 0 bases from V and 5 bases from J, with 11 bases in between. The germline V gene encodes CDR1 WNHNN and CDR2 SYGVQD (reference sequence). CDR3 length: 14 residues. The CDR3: CASSESNLSDEQYF. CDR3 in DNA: TGCGCCAGCAGTGAGTCCAACCTATCCGACGAGCAGTACTTC.

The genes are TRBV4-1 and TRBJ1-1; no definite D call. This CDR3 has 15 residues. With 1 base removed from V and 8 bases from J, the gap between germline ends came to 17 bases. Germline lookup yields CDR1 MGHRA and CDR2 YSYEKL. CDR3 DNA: TGCGCCAGCAGCCAAGGGGGTGGGGATCGCGGGGAAGCTTTCTTT. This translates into CASSQGGGDRGEAFF.